Shown below are 18 T cell receptor beta chains from a single sample sequenced in a study of T cell responses to AZD1222 COVID-19 vaccine. Only in-frame clones appear in the TCRdb table, and some are missing; sequencing was by immunoSEQ multiplex PCR. Of approximately 140,000 clones in the sample, approximately 92% were seen once. This material consisted of peripheral blood, taken on day 0 of AZD1222 vaccination. These receptors came from an adult in good health.

V gene TRBV7-3 combines with J gene TRBJ1-2; possibly TRBD1 for D (5 bases). The germline CDR1 and CDR2 sequences are SGHTA and FQGTGA. The CDR3 is 13 residues long. With 4 bases removed from V and 8 bases from J, the gap between germline ends came to 14 bases. In nucleotides, the CDR3 is TGTGCCAGCAGCTCCCACGGGACGGGAGGCTACACCTTC. It specifies CASSSHGTGGYTF.

This clone has more than one count but fewer than ten. The chain recombines TRBV7-9 with TRBJ1-1; 7 nucleotides match TRBD1. V shed 4 bases, J shed 0 bases, and the junction held 2 bases outside the gene matches. Germline lookup yields CDR1 SEHNR and CDR2 FQNEAQ (reference sequence). This CDR3 has 14 amino acids. The CDR3: CASSWDSLNTEAFF. The CDR3, as DNA: TGTGCCAGCAGCTGGGACAGCCTGAACACTGAAGCTTTCTTT.

The V gene is TRBV5-1, the J gene TRBJ2-4; TRBD2 might be the D (7 bases). Germline CDR1 is SGHRS and CDR2 is YFSETQ. The V end was cut by 3 bases, the J end by 3 bases, with 19 bases between. The CDR3 loop spans 17 amino acids. CDR3 nucleotides: TGCGCCAGCAGCTCAAGGGCAGGGGAGGGGGTCAAAAACATTCAGTACTTC. It is translated as CASSSRAGEGVKNIQYF.

The rearrangement links TRBV6-5 to TRBJ2-1; TRBD2 is a possible D gene (6 bases). This CDR3 spans 15 amino acids. Looked up from germline, CDR1 is MNHEY and CDR2 is SVGAGI. V gave up 6 bases and J gave up 3 bases, with 15 bases separating them. DNA of the CDR3: TGTGCCAGCAGAATGGGACTTGAGCGCTACAATGAGCAGTTCTTC. Translating gives CASRMGLERYNEQFF.

CDR3 sequence reads: CASSSNNEQFF. The CDR3 DNA follows: TGTGCCAGCAGTTCGAACAATGAGCAGTTCTTC. This rearrangement joins TRBV6-2 or TRBV6-3 to TRBJ2-1; D gene ambiguous. Germline V lookup: CDR1 MNHEY, CDR2 SVGEGT. The CDR3 covers 11 residues. V lost 4 bases and J lost 5, with 3 bases in between.

The genes are TRBV5-1 and TRBJ1-1, with TRBD1 matching over 7 bases. Looked up from germline, CDR1 is SGHRS and CDR2 is YFSETQ. With V trimmed by 4 bases and J by 4 bases, 4 bases remained unmatched. The CDR3 consists of 13 residues. The CDR3 sequence: CASSLTGSTEAFF. CDR3 DNA: TGCGCCAGCAGCCTGACAGGGAGCACTGAAGCTTTCTTT.

The chain has TRBV7-8 and TRBJ1-1; no clear D gene. CDR1 is SGHVS, CDR2 FQNEAQ, per germline. The CDR3 has 14 residues. The V gene lost 2 bases and the J gene lost 2 bases, with 9 bases spanning the gap. CDR3 bases: TGTGCCAGCAGCTTAACCTTGACCAACACTGAAGCTTTCTTT. This sequence encodes CASSLTLTNTEAFF.

The rearrangement joins TRBV6-5 to TRBJ1-5; perhaps TRBD1 as D (6 bases). The CDR3 is 14 amino acids. The ends were cut back, 6 bases at V and 5 bases at J, with 14 bases in the middle. The germline V gene has CDR1 MNHEY and CDR2 SVGAGI. Here the CDR3 reads CASRDGGPHQPQHF. CDR3 in DNA: TGTGCCAGCAGGGATGGGGGGCCCCATCAGCCCCAGCATTTT.

The rearrangement joins TRBV5-1 to TRBJ2-3; TRBD2 aligns across 7 bases. The germline gives CDR1 SGHRS, CDR2 YFSETQ. This CDR3 has 15 residues. V was pared by 3 bases and J by 6 bases, with 10 bases of the junction left unmatched. CDR3: CASSWRTSDGDTQYF. In nucleotides, the CDR3 is TGCGCCAGCAGCTGGAGGACTAGTGATGGTGATACGCAGTATTTT.

This clone was detected once. V and J are TRBV4-1 and TRBJ2-2; no firm D call. From germline, CDR1 is MGHRA and CDR2 YSYEKL. Trimming stripped 1 base from V and 11 bases from J, with 11 bases between. The CDR3 spans 13 residues. CDR3 amino acids: CASSQVGLIELFF. DNA of the CDR3: TGCGCCAGCAGCCAAGTGGGCCTTATCGAGCTGTTTTTT.

This clone was seen a single time. The J gene is TRBJ1-2, the V gene TRBV28; D unclear. Germline V gives CDR1 MDHEN, CDR2 SYDVKM. The CDR3 runs 14 residues. Trimming stripped 4 bases from V and 1 base from J, with 10 bases between. CDR3 sequence: CASSSQPRNYGYTF. The CDR3 bases are TGTGCCAGCAGTTCCCAGCCGCGTAACTATGGCTACACCTTC.

This chain connects TRBV5-6 to TRBJ1-2; a weak D match, TRBD1 (5 bases). V lost 4 bases to trimming and J lost 4 bases, with 11 bases between them. CDR1 SGHDT and CDR2 YYEEEE come from the germline V gene. CDR3 length: 13 residues. CDR3 sequence (DNA): TGTGCCAGCAGCCGAGGGGTAATCTATGGCTACACCTTC. Translated: CASSRGVIYGYTF. The complete variable domain, with remaining parts taken from reference TRBV5-6 and TRBJ1-2, reads DAGVTQSPTHLIKTRGQQVTLRCSPKSGHDTVSWYQQALGQGPQFIFQYYEEEERQRGNFPDRFSGHQFPNYSSELNVNALLLGDSALYLCASSRGVIYGYTFGSGTRLTVV.

A single count supports this clone. The DNA for the CDR3 is TGCGCCAGCAGTCAATCTCCAGGGAGGGATAGCAATCAGCCCCAGCATTTT. This sequence encodes CASSQSPGRDSNQPQHF. V is TRBV23-1 and J is TRBJ1-5, with D maybe TRBD1 (5 bases). TRBV23-1 is an ORF for which the function is uncertain. Trimming removed 0 bases at V and 0 bases at J, with 12 bases between. The CDR3 contains 17 residues.

This clone was seen once. Written as DNA, the CDR3 is TGTGCCAGCAGCCCCAGCACAGATACGCAGTATTTT. This gives the protein CASSPSTDTQYF. The V gene is TRBV9, the J gene TRBJ2-3; D remains ambiguous. Trimming cost V 4 bases and J 0 bases, with 3 bases left between them. The CDR3 extends over 12 amino acids. Germline V gene sequence: CDR1 SGDLS, CDR2 YYNGEE. Together with reference TRBV9 and TRBJ2-3, the CDR3 gives the full variable domain: DSGVTQTPKHLITATGQRVTLRCSPRSGDLSVYWYQQSLDQGLQFLIQYYNGEERAKGNILERFSAQQFPDLHSELNLSSLELGDSALYFCASSPSTDTQYFGPGTRLTVL.

This chain links TRBV27 with TRBJ1-5; possible D gene TRBD1, 5 bases. V was pared by 3 bases and J by 3 bases, with 15 bases between. This CDR3 has 16 residues. Per the germline V gene, CDR1 is MNHEY and CDR2 is SMNVEV (reference sequence). CDR3 amino acids: CASSFTRALDNQPQHF. DNA for the CDR3: TGTGCCAGCAGTTTTACCAGGGCTTTAGACAATCAGCCCCAGCATTTT.

V gene TRBV19 combines with J gene TRBJ1-5; the D gene is possibly TRBD1 (6 bases). V was cut by 9 bases and J by 2 bases, with 14 bases left in between. The CDR3 runs 14 residues. From germline, CDR1 is LNHDA and CDR2 SQIVND (reference sequence). CDR3: CASTSSGGNQPQHF. CDR3 DNA: TGTGCCAGCACCTCTTCAGGGGGCAATCAGCCCCAGCATTTT.

This clone was found once. This chain joins TRBV6-2 or TRBV6-3 and TRBJ2-3, with TRBD2 matching over 9 bases. V lost 2 bases to trimming and J lost 5 bases; unmatched junction nucleotides: 14. The CDR3 extends over 18 amino acids. Germline assignment: CDR1 MNHEY and CDR2 SVGEGT. The CDR3 here is CASSYGDYWREGGDTQYF. The CDR3 coding sequence is TGTGCCAGCAGTTACGGAGACTATTGGCGGGAGGGAGGAGATACGCAGTATTTT.

The CDR3 reads CASSERTRGDYGYTF. DNA of the CDR3: TGTGCCAGCAGTGAGAGGACCCGGGGAGACTATGGCTACACCTTC. The rearrangement joins TRBV25-1 to TRBJ1-2; no firm D call. Germline values: CDR1 MGHDK, CDR2 SYGVNS. The CDR3 sequence is 15 residues long. The V end was cut by 3 bases, the J end by 3 bases, with 14 bases between.